The 2 T cell receptor beta chains presented below share a single source sample, sequenced in a study of T cells in localized non-small cell lung cancer. Generated by immunoSEQ multiplex PCR, the TCRdb table keeps only in-frame clones and is missing some. The sample includes around 91,000 clones, around 90% of them seen just once. The sequences come from peripheral blood, collected before any cancer treatment. These receptor sequences come from a man aged 35 to 70 with stage I squamous cell lung carcinoma.

This chain connects TRBV5-1 to TRBJ2-2, with no clear D. Looked up from germline, CDR1 is SGHRS and CDR2 is YFSETQ. The CDR3 runs to 15 residues. V was cut by 0 bases and J by 2 bases, with 8 bases left in between. The CDR3, as DNA: TGCGCCAGCAGCTTGGGTCCCACAAACACCGGGGAGCTGTTTTTT. Translating it yields CASSLGPTNTGELFF.

V is TRBV2 and J is TRBJ2-5, with D perhaps TRBD1 (6 bases). Per the germline V gene, CDR1 is SNHLY and CDR2 is FYNNEI. V shed 4 bases and J shed 3 bases, with 12 bases lying between them. The CDR3 is 14 amino acids. This chain's CDR3 is CASSVQGNKETQYF. In nucleotides, the CDR3 is TGTGCCAGCAGTGTTCAGGGGAATAAAGAGACCCAGTACTTC.